This record covers a single T cell receptor beta chain. These data belong to a study of blood T cell repertoires in COVID-19. Study-level background: Specimens from acute and convalescent COVID-19 originated in the United States, Italy and Spain.

Sequencing used immunoSEQ multiplex PCR; TCRdb keeps in-frame clones, though not all of them. The sample consists of about 250,000 clones, just under 85% of them appearing once. The germline V gene has CDR1 KGHSH and CDR2 LQKENI. Trimming cost V 3 bases and J 0 bases; bases outside gene matches: 3. The CDR3 has 16 residues. Sample: peripheral blood. This TCR was recovered from a man older than 75 with acute or convalescent COVID-19. The rearrangement uses TRBV18 and TRBJ2-2; TRBD1 matches 8 bases. The CDR3 nucleotides are TGTGCCAGCTCACCCGGACAGGGTTCGAACACCGGGGAGCTGTTTTTT. Residues: CASSPGQGSNTGELFF.